This T cell receptor beta chain emerged from a study of early T cells in non-severe SARS-CoV-2 infection. This clonotype was counted ten times or more. Germline loops: CDR1 MDHEN, CDR2 SYDVKM. The V gene lost 5 bases and the J gene lost 3 bases, with 3 bases spanning the gap. The CDR3 extends over 11 amino acids. TCRdb used MiXCR to reprocess the 5' RACE reads, holding one entry per CDR3 protein. The data contain 70,000 to 85,000 distinct CDR3 sequences, 13% of them singletons. The chain uses TRBV28 and TRBJ2-3; D ambiguous. This receptor was identified in an adult who was a healthcare worker with PCR-confirmed SARS-CoV-2 infection or an uninfected control (not recorded which). Sequenced sample: whole blood. The CDR3 region has the DNA TGTGCCAGCAGTCCAACAGATACGCAGTATTTT. It codes for CASSPTDTQYF. Based on the CDR3 plus reference TRBV28 and TRBJ2-3, the full variable domain is DVKVTQSSRYLVKRTGEKVFLECVQDMDHENMFWYRQDPGLGLRLIYFSYDVKMKEKGDIPEGYSVSREKKERFSLILESASTNQTSMYLCASSPTDTQYFGPGTRLTVL.